This T cell receptor (beta chain) was found in a study of shared clonotypes between healthy human individuals. Every contributor of samples was a Caucasian grown-up residing in Nashville, Tennessee. Germline V gives CDR1 ENHRY, CDR2 SYGVKD. CDR3 length equals 14 residues. With 6 bases clipped from V and 0 bases from J, the junction kept 1 base outside the gene matches. This clone was detected once. Genomic DNA belonging to each subset was distributed in equal measure over several immunoSEQ plates. Only in-frame clones appear in the TCRdb table, and some are missing; sequencing was by immunoSEQ multiplex PCR. Found here are about 1.5 million clones, 95% to 99% of them singletons; the top ten hold roughly 0.45%.

The source is a man aged 25 to 40 in good health. The sample consisted of naive CD4+ T cells sorted from blood. Subset specified: CD45RA+ positively selected. The chain combines TRBV10-3 with TRBJ2-3; 9 bases map to TRBD2. CDR3 DNA: TGTGCCATCAGGACTAGCGGCAGCACAGATACGCAGTATTTT. Translation: CAIRTSGSTDTQYF.